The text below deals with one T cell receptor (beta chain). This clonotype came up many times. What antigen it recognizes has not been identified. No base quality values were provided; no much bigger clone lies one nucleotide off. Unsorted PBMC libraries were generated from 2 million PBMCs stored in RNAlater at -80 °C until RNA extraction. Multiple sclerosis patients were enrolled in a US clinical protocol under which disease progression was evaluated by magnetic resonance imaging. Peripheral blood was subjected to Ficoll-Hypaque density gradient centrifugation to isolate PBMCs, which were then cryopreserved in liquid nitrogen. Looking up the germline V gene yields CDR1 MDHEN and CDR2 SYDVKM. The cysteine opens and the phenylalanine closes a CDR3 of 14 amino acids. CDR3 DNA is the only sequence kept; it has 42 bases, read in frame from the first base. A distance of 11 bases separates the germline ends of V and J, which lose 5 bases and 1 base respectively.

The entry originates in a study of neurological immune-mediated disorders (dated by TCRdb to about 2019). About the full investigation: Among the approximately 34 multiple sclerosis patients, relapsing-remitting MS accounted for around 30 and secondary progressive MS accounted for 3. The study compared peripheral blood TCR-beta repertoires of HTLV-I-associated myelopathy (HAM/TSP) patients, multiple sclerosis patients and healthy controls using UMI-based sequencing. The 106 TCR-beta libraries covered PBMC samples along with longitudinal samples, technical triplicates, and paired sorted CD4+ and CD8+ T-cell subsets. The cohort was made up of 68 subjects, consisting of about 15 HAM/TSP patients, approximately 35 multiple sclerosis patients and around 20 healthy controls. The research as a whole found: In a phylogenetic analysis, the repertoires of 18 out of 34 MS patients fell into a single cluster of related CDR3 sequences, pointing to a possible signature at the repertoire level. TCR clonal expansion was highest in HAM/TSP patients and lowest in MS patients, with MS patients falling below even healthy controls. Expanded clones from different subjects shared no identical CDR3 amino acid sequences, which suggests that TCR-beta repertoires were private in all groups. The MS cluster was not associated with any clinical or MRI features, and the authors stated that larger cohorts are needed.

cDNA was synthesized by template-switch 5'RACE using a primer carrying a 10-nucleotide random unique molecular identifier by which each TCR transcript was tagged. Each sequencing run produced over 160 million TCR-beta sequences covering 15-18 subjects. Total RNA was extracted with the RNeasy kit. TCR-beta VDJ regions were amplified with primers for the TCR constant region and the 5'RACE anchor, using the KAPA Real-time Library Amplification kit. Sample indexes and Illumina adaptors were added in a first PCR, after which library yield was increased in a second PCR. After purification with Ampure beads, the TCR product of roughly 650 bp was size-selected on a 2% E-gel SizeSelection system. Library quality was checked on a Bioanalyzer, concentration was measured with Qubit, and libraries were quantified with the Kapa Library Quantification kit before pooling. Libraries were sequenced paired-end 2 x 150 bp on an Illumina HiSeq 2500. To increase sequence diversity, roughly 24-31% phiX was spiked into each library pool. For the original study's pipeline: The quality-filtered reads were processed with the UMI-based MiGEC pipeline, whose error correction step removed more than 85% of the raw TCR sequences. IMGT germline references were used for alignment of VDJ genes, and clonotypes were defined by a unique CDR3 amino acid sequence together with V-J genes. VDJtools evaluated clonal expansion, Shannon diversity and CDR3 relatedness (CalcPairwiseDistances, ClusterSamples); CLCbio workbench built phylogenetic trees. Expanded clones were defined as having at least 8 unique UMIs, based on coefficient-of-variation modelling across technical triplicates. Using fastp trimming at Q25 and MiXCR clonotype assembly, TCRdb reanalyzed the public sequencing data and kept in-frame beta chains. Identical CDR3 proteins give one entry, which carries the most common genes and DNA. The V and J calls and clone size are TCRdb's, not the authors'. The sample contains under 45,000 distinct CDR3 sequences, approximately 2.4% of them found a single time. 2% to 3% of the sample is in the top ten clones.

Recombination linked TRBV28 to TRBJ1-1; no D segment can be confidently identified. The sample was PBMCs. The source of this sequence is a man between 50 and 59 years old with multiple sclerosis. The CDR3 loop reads CASSLRLPNTEAFF. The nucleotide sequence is TGTGCCAGCAGTCTACGCCTCCCGAACACTGAAGCTTTCTTT.